This T cell receptor (beta chain) was observed in a study of shared clonotypes between healthy human individuals. In the naive CD8 group, cells lacked CD45RO and were positively selected for CCR7, so terminally differentiated effector memory CD45RA+ cells were left out. Some clones are missing from TCRdb's copy, which holds only in-frame ones; the method was immunoSEQ multiplex PCR. Of about 2.2 million clones listed, 93% are singletons. Germline CDR1 SGDLS, CDR2 YYNGEE. There are 18 residues in the CDR3. V shed 4 bases, J shed 3 bases, and the junction held 16 bases outside the gene matches. This clonotype was obtained from a man between 18 and 29 years old in good health. Some clones in this sample may be carry-over from other donors' samples. Sequencing was done on a sample of naive CD8+ T cells from PBMCs. The chain combines TRBV9 with TRBJ2-3; 8 bases map to TRBD2. The CDR3 loop reads CASSPYRGLGGSTDTQYF. CDR3 nucleotides: TGTGCCAGCAGCCCATATCGGGGACTAGGAGGCTCAACAGATACGCAGTATTTT.